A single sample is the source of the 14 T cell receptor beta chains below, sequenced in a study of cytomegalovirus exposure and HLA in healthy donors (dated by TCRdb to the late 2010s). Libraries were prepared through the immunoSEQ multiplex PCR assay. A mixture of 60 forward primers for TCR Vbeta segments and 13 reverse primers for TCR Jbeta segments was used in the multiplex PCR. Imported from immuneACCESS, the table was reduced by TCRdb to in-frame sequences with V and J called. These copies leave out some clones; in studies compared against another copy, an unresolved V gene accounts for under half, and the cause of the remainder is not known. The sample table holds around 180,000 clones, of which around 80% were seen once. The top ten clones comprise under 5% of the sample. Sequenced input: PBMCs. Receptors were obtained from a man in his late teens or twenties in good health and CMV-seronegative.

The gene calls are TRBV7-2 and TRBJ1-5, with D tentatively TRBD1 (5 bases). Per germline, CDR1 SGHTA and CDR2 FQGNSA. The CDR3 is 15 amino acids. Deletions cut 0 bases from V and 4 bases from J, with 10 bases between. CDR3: CASSLAWGGNQPQHF. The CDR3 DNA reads TGTGCCAGCAGCTTAGCCTGGGGGGGAAATCAGCCCCAGCATTTT.

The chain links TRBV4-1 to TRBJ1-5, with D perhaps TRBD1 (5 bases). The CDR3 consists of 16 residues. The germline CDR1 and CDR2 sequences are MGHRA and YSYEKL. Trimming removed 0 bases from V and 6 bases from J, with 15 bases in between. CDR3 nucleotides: TGCGCCAGCAGCCAAGAGGGGAGGGGATGGAGTCAGCCCCAGCATTTT. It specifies CASSQEGRGWSQPQHF.

CDR3 sequence: CASSVASGNLATDTQYF. For the CDR3, the DNA is TGTGCCAGCAGCGTAGCTAGCGGGAATTTGGCCACAGATACGCAGTATTTT. V and J are TRBV9 and TRBJ2-3; 9 bases agree with TRBD2. The CDR3 contains 17 residues. The V gene end was trimmed by 0 bases and the J gene end by 2 bases; junction bases not matched to a gene: 7. Per germline, CDR1 SGDLS and CDR2 YYNGEE.

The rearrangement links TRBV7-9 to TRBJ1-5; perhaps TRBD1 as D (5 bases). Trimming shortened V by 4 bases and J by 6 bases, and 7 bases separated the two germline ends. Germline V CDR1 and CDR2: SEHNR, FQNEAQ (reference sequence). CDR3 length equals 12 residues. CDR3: CASSSGGQPQHF. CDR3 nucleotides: TGTGCCAGCAGCTCCGGGGGTCAGCCCCAGCATTTT.

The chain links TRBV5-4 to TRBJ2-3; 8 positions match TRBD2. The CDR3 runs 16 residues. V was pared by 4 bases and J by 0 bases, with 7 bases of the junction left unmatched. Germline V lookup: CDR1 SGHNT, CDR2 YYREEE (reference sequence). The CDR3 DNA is TGTGCCAGCAGCACCGGCGGGGGGCTTAGCACAGATACGCAGTATTTT. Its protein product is CASSTGGGLSTDTQYF. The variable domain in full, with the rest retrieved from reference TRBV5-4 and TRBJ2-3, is ETGVTQSPTHLIKTRGQQVTLRCSSQSGHNTVSWYQQALGQGPQFIFQYYREEENGRGNFPPRFSGLQFPNYSSELNVNALELDDSALYLCASSTGGGLSTDTQYFGPGTRLTVL.

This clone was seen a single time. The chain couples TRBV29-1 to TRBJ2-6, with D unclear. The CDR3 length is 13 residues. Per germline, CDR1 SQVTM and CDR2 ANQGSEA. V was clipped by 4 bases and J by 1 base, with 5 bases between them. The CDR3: CSVVPSGANVLTF. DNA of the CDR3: TGCAGCGTTGTCCCGTCTGGGGCCAACGTCCTGACTTTC.

CDR3 in DNA: TGTGCCAGCAGTGTGGAACTAGCGGGAGTAGATACGCAGTATTTT. Its protein product is CASSVELAGVDTQYF. The chain is built from TRBV6-4 and TRBJ2-3; TRBD2 matches 11 bases. Germline CDR1 is MRHNA and CDR2 is SNTAGT. V was clipped by 4 bases and J by 5 bases; unmatched bases: 5. This CDR3 contains 15 residues.

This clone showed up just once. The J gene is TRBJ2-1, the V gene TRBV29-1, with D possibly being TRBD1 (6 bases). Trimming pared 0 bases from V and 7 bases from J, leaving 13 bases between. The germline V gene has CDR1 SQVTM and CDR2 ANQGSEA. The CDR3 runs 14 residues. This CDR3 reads CSVEETTGLNEQFF. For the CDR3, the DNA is TGCAGCGTTGAAGAGACTACAGGGTTGAATGAGCAGTTCTTC.

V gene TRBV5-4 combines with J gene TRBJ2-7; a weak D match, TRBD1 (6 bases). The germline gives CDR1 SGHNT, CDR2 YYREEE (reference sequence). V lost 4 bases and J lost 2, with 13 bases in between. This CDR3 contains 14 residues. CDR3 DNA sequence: TGTGCCAGCAGCCCTCCGGGACAAACCTACGAGCAGTACTTC. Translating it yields CASSPPGQTYEQYF.

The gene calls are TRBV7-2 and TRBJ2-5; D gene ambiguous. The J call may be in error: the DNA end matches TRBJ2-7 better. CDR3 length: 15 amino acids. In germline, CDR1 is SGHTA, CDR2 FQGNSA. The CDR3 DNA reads TGTGCCAGCAGCCCTACTACCCCTTTCGTTTACGAGCAGTACTTC. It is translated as CASSPTTPFVYEQYF.

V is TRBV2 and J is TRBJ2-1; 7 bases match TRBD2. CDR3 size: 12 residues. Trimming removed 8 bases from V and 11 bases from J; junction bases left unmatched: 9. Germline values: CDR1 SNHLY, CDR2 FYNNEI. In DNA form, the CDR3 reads TGTGCCAGCCGCCCTACCGGGACTAAGCAGTTCTTC. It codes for CASRPTGTKQFF.

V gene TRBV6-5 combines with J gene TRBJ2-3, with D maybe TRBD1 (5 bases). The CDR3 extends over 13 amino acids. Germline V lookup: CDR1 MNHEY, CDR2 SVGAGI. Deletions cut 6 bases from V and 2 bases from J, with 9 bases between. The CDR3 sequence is CASSKDNTDTQYF. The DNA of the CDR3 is TGTGCCAGCAGCAAGGACAACACAGATACGCAGTATTTT.

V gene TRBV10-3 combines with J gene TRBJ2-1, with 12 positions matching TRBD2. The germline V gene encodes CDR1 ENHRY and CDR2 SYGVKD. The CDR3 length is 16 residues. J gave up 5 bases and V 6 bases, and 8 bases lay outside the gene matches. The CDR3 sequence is CAISTPTSGRNNEQFF. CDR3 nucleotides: TGTGCCATCAGCACTCCCACTAGCGGGAGGAACAATGAGCAGTTCTTC.

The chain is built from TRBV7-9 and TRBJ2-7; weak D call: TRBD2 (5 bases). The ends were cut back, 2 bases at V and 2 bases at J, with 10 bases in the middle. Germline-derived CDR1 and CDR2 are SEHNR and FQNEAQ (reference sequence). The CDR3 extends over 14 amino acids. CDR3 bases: TGTGCCAGCAGCTTATCGGGGTCCCCCTACGAGCAGTACTTC. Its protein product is CASSLSGSPYEQYF.